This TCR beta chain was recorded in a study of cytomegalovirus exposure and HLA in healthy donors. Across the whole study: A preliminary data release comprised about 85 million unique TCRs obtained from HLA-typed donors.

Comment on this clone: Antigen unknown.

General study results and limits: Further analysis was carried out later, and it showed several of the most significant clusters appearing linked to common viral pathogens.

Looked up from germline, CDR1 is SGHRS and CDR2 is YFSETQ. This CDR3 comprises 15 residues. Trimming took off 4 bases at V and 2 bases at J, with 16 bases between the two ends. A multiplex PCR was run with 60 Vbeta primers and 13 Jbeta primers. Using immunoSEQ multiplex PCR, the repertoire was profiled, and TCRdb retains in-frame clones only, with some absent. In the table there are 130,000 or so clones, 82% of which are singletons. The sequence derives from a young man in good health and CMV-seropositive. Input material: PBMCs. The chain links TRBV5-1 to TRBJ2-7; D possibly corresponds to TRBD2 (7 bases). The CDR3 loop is CASSPGGGGTYEQYF. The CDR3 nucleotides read TGCGCCAGCAGCCCGGGCGGGGGCGGGACCTACGAGCAGTACTTC.